This T cell receptor (beta chain) was recovered during a study of CD8 T cells in ankylosing spondylitis (dated by TCRdb to about 2017). Regarding the complete study: The study set out to find disease-linked TCR variants by profiling T cell receptor beta repertoires in ankylosing spondylitis patients and healthy donors. Peripheral blood was sampled, and synovial fluid was additionally collected from ankylosing spondylitis patients. The whole study cohort included 85 to 120 healthy donors and about two dozen ankylosing spondylitis patients.

Sequenced using an Illumina HiSeq 2500. Quantitative 5'-RACE with molecular barcodes was used to prepare TCR beta libraries. Regarding the original processing steps: A new computational method based on a probabilistic model of VDJ rearrangement was used to identify disease-linked TCR variants. Using fastp trimming at Q25 and MiXCR clonotype assembly, TCRdb reanalyzed the public sequencing data and kept in-frame beta chains. Entries that share a CDR3 protein sequence are merged under the most common genes and DNA. These V and J calls are TCRdb output, not the study's own analysis. The sample profile shows about 230,000 distinct CDR3 sequences; approximately 8% of them were found once. The ten largest make up 4% to 5% of the sample. General findings and caveats noted by the study authors: The disease-linked clones had a CD8+ phenotype and were found at relatively low frequencies in peripheral blood. Some motif variants had previously been reported in the synovial fluid and blood of reactive arthritis patients, which suggests shared mechanisms of disease initiation. Blood from ankylosing spondylitis patients appeared to be characterized by a TCR beta motif composed of about eight highly homologous amino acid variants. The disease-linked clones were reported to be significantly enriched in matched synovial fluid samples from ankylosing spondylitis patients.

The CDR3 contains 13 residues, cysteine and phenylalanine counted. Kept here is only the CDR3 DNA, which spans 39 bases and is read in frame from base 1. According to the germline V gene (reference sequence), CDR1 reads DFQATT and CDR2 reads SNEGSKA. At the junction V is shortened by 6 bases and J by 3 bases, with 12 bases in between. This clonotype was detected many times. What antigen it recognizes has not been identified. Base quality data are lacking; no much larger clone is found one base away. Specimen: blood, either unsorted or a sorted T cell fraction (not recorded which). The sequence joins TRBV20-1 to TRBJ2-1; matching of 6 bases hints at TRBD2 as the D gene. This TCR was recovered from a female donor with ankylosing spondylitis or in good health (not recorded which). The bases read TGCAGTGCCATGTCTAGCGTCTACAATGAGCAGTTCTTC. It is translated as CSAMSSVYNEQFF.